This T cell receptor (beta chain) originates from a study of cytomegalovirus exposure and HLA in healthy donors. Study-wide results and limits: A later analysis found first-cohort TCR clusters tended to co-occur in the 90 to 150 validation repertoires.

With regard to this clone: Its target is unknown.

Libraries were prepared by immunoSEQ multiplex PCR; TCRdb keeps only in-frame clonotypes and omits some of them. Among about 130,000 clones listed, 89% were seen once. From germline, CDR1 is MDHEN and CDR2 SYDVKM. The CDR3 contains 15 residues. V was trimmed by 8 bases and J by 0 bases, leaving 14 bases between them. The sequenced material came from PBMCs. This receptor was taken from a woman younger than 35 in good health and CMV-seronegative. V is TRBV28 and J is TRBJ1-5; D gene unclear. The CDR3 protein is CASVWGDHSNQPQHF. The DNA for the CDR3 is TGTGCCAGCGTTTGGGGAGATCATAGCAATCAGCCCCAGCATTTT.